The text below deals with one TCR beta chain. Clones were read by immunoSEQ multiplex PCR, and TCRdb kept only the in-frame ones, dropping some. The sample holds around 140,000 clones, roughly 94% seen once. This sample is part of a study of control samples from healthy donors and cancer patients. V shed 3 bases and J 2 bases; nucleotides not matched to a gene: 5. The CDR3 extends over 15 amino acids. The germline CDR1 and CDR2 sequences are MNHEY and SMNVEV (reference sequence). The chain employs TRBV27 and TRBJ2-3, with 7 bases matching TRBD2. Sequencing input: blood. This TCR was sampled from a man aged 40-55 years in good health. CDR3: CASSFQRGYTDTQYF. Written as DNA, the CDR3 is TGTGCCAGCAGTTTCCAGCGGGGTTACACAGATACGCAGTATTTT.